What follows are 8 T cell receptor beta chains derived from one specimen sequenced in a study of shared clonotypes between healthy human individuals. Clones were read by immunoSEQ multiplex PCR, and TCRdb kept only the in-frame ones, dropping some. The sample contains 1.4 million to 1.5 million clones, roughly 96% of which appear only once. Specimen: naive CD4+ T cells sorted from blood. The subset is: CD45RA+ positively selected. The receptors were sampled from a man aged 30 to 39 in good health.

The chain recombines TRBV4-1 with TRBJ1-2, with a weak D call TRBD1 (5 bases). CDR1 is MGHRA, CDR2 YSYEKL, per germline. The CDR3 has 14 amino acids. V was cut by 8 bases and J by 0 bases, with 13 bases left in between. This chain's CDR3 is CASRPVGANYGYTF. The CDR3 bases are TGCGCCAGCCGCCCAGTAGGGGCTAACTATGGCTACACCTTC.

The genes are TRBV5-1 and TRBJ1-1, with D possibly being TRBD1 (6 bases). Germline CDR1 reads SGHRS; CDR2 reads YFSETQ. The V gene lost 4 bases and the J gene lost 3 bases, with 19 bases spanning the gap. The CDR3 has 16 amino acids. The CDR3 here is CASSEQGRLSDTEAFF. The CDR3 coding sequence is TGCGCCAGCAGCGAACAGGGTAGGTTGTCGGACACTGAAGCTTTCTTT.

V is TRBV10-3 and J is TRBJ2-3; TRBD1 matches at 10 bases. Germline V CDR1 and CDR2: ENHRY, SYGVKD. The J segment lost 5 bases and the V segment lost 2 bases, leaving 4 bases of the junction unmatched. The CDR3 is 15 residues long. The CDR3 nucleotides read TGTGCCATCAGTGAGGACAGGGGGCGTCTAGATACGCAGTATTTT. It is translated as CAISEDRGRLDTQYF.

The chain couples TRBV9 to TRBJ1-1; TRBD1 might be the D (5 bases). Trimming took off 1 base at V and 7 bases at J, with 14 bases between the two ends. CDR1 SGDLS and CDR2 YYNGEE come from the germline V gene. The CDR3 sequence is 14 residues long. The CDR3 DNA is TGTGCCAGCAGCGTATCTGCAGGGTTTAGTGAAGCTTTCTTT. Residues: CASSVSAGFSEAFF.

This chain links TRBV7-9 with TRBJ2-7; 9 positions agree with TRBD2. Germline V lookup: CDR1 SEHNR, CDR2 FQNEAQ (reference sequence). J gave up 6 bases and V 5 bases, and 23 bases lay outside the gene matches. The CDR3 totals 19 residues. The CDR3 DNA follows: TGTGCCAGCAGCCCGCGAGCTCCCGGGACTAGCTCTACGCACTCCGAGCAGTACTTC. It codes for CASSPRAPGTSSTHSEQYF.

This rearrangement joins TRBV7-2 to TRBJ2-3, with 11 positions matching TRBD2. This CDR3 is 15 amino acids long. Germline CDR1 is SGHTA and CDR2 is FQGNSA. The V segment lost 5 bases and the J segment 7 bases; nucleotides outside the gene matches: 8. The CDR3 loop is CASSRAVTSGNTQYF. Here the CDR3 DNA reads TGTGCCAGCAGCCGAGCCGTGACTAGCGGGAATACGCAGTATTTT.

The J gene is TRBJ1-1, the V gene TRBV10-3, with D unclear. V lost 6 bases to trimming and J lost 6 bases, with 14 bases between them. This CDR3 spans 13 amino acids. Germline CDR1 reads ENHRY; CDR2 reads SYGVKD. The CDR3 nucleotides read TGTGCCATCAGCGTCAGTATAATCGCTGAAGCTTTCTTT. It encodes CAISVSIIAEAFF.

As concerns this clone: Within the sample, other DNA sequences also encode this same CDR3. The rearrangement joins TRBV27 to TRBJ1-5; D remains unclear. The V end was cut by 6 bases, the J end by 5 bases, with 11 bases between. In germline, CDR1 is MNHEY, CDR2 SMNVEV (reference sequence). CDR3 size: 13 residues. The DNA for the CDR3 is TGTGCCAGCAGCCTAGGAAGTTATCAGCCCCAGCATTTT. It codes for CASSLGSYQPQHF.